This entry lists 23 T cell receptor beta chains sequenced from one sample in a study of T cell repertoires in cytomegalovirus infection. TCRdb processed the reads anew with MiXCR; each CDR3 protein has one entry. Here the sample spans 700,000 to 900,000 distinct CDR3 sequences, under 35% being singletons. Their specific antigens are unknown. The specimen comprised cultured CD8+ T cells from PBMCs, sampled from culture after CMV antigen stimulation. These receptors were collected from a human donor in good health (CMV status not recorded). Some clones in this sample may be carry-over from other donors' samples.

This clonotype was seen a few times. The chain joins TRBV6-7 to TRBJ1-5; a weak D match, TRBD1 (5 bases). TRBV6-7 is an open reading frame whose function is uncertain. V gave up 0 bases and J gave up 3 bases, with 12 bases separating them. The length of the CDR3 is 16 residues. The CDR3 region has the DNA TGTGCCAGCAGTTACTCGAATAGGGGTGTCAATCAGCCCCAGCATTTT. Its translation is CASSYSNRGVNQPQHF.

The chain carries TRBV5-6 and TRBJ1-2; unclear D gene. Trimming left V 7 bases short and J 6 bases short, with 19 bases between. This CDR3 region has 14 residues. Germline CDR1 is SGHDT and CDR2 is YYEEEE. The CDR3 bases are TGTGCCAGCGCCACTCCGGCACGCTATGATGGCTACACCTTC. It specifies CASATPARYDGYTF.

This clonotype came up a few times. The V gene is TRBV27, the J gene TRBJ1-5; possibly TRBD1 for D (5 bases). This CDR3 contains 16 residues. Germline-derived CDR1 and CDR2 are MNHEY and SMNVEV (reference sequence). Between the trimmed V and J ends, which lost 0 bases and 2 bases, there was a span of 11 bases. This CDR3 is CASSLSWGGGNQPQHF. The CDR3, as DNA: TGTGCCAGCAGTTTATCGTGGGGAGGGGGCAATCAGCCCCAGCATTTT.

This clonotype was counted a single time. At one of its ends the junction is not consistent with the germline gene, which may arise from a read error. The chain combines TRBV14 with TRBJ1-2; 10 nucleotides match TRBD1. The CDR3 has 15 amino acids. Germline V gene data show CDR1 as SGHDN and CDR2 as FVKESK. The CDR3, as DNA: TGTGCCAGCAGCCAGGCGGGACAGGGGAACTATGGCTACATCTTC. This translates into CASSQAGQGNYGYIF.

This clonotype appeared many times. V and J are TRBV7-2 and TRBJ2-5, with D tentatively TRBD2 (6 bases). This CDR3 region has 16 residues. Germline CDR1 is SGHTA and CDR2 is FQGNSA. Trimming pared 1 base from V and 1 base from J, leaving 13 bases between. Here the CDR3 reads CASSLVFGGGQETQYF. The CDR3 coding sequence is TGTGCCAGCAGCTTAGTATTCGGGGGAGGCCAAGAGACCCAGTACTTC.

This clonotype was picked up a small number of times. The gene calls are TRBV14 and TRBJ2-1, with TRBD2 matching over 9 bases. Germline V CDR1 and CDR2: SGHDN, FVKESK. V shed 1 base, J shed 1 base, and the junction held 11 bases outside the gene matches. The CDR3 is 19 amino acids. DNA for the CDR3: TGTGCCAGCAGCCAAGTAGCGGGGGCAGGTTTAGGTTCCTACAATGAGCAGTTCTTC. Its protein product is CASSQVAGAGLGSYNEQFF.

This chain uses TRBV7-2 with TRBJ1-1; D is unresolved. The CDR3 covers 13 residues. Germline lookup yields CDR1 SGHTA and CDR2 FQGNSA. With 4 bases removed from V and 6 bases from J, the gap between germline ends came to 12 bases. The DNA of the CDR3 is TGTGCCAGCAGCTATGACCCGTGGCCTGAAGCTTTCTTT. This gives the protein CASSYDPWPEAFF.

V gene TRBV10-3 combines with J gene TRBJ1-5; D might be TRBD1 (6 bases). The V end lost 7 bases, the J end lost 4 bases, and 17 bases lay between the germline ends. The length of the CDR3 is 15 residues. Germline CDR1 is ENHRY and CDR2 is SYGVKD. The CDR3 DNA reads as TGTGCCATCACGGAGGGGGGGGCGCGGAATCAGCCCCAGCATTTT. Translating it yields CAITEGGARNQPQHF.

The rearrangement uses TRBV29-1 and TRBJ1-2; TRBD1 might be the D (6 bases). Germline CDR1 reads SQVTM; CDR2 reads ANQGSEA. The CDR3 sequence is 12 residues long. Trimming shortened V by 3 bases and J by 4 bases, and 9 bases separated the two germline ends. The CDR3 is CSVEDRAYGYTF. CDR3 DNA: TGCAGCGTTGAGGACAGAGCCTATGGCTACACCTTC.

A word on this clonotype: The junction and the germline gene differ at one end; a read error may be behind it. The chain joins TRBV20-1 to TRBJ2-3; D is possibly TRBD1 or TRBD2 (5 bases each). This CDR3 is built from 17 residues. CDR1 is DFQATT and CDR2 is SNEGSKA in the germline V gene (reference sequence). CDR3 nucleotide sequence: TGCGGTGCTAGCCTAAACAACAGGTCCCCTAGCACAGATACGCAGTATTTT. This translates into CGASLNNRSPSTDTQYF.

The table lists this clonotype with a few counts. The rearrangement joins TRBV29-1 to TRBJ1-1, with no clear D. The CDR3 spans 11 residues. Germline CDR1 and CDR2: SQVTM and ANQGSEA. V lost 8 bases and J 0 bases, leaving 7 bases between the germline ends. CDR3 protein: CSSALNTEAFF. CDR3 DNA sequence: TGCAGCTCTGCCCTGAACACTGAAGCTTTCTTT.

This clonotype was picked up a small number of times. The chain recombines TRBV7-8 with TRBJ2-3; D might be TRBD2 (7 bases). CDR3 length equals 14 residues. Germline V gene lookup returns CDR1 SGHVS and CDR2 FQNEAQ. The V end lost 6 bases, the J end lost 3 bases, and 13 bases lay between the germline ends. The CDR3 spells CASSPGGKTDTQYF. Written as DNA, the CDR3 is TGTGCCAGCAGTCCGGGGGGCAAAACAGATACGCAGTATTTT.

With regard to this clonotype: One end of the junction fails to match germline, which may point to a read error. This rearrangement joins TRBV27 to TRBJ1-2; tentative D call: TRBD1 (5 bases). Germline CDR1 reads MNHEY; CDR2 reads SMNVEV (reference sequence). The CDR3 runs to 14 residues. The DNA of the CDR3 is TGTGTCAGCAGTTCGTCAGGGTGGAACTATGGCTACACCTTC. This encodes CVSSSSGWNYGYTF.

This clonotype was seen ten or more times. This chain uses TRBV11-1 with TRBJ2-1, with no clear D. The CDR3 spans 13 residues. Germline-derived CDR1 and CDR2 are SGHAT and FQDESV (reference sequence). V lost 1 base and J 8 bases, leaving 9 bases between the germline ends. The CDR3 DNA sequence: TGTGCCAGCAGCTTAGACCTGTGGGATGAGCAGTTCTTC. Protein: CASSLDLWDEQFF.

The chain couples TRBV20-1 to TRBJ2-2; TRBD2 matches at 7 bases. Germline values: CDR1 DFQATT, CDR2 SNEGSKA (reference sequence). The CDR3 extends over 13 amino acids. J lost 0 bases, V lost 5 bases, and 0 bases had no gene match. CDR3 nucleotide sequence: TGCAGTGCTCTAGCGGCGAACACCGGGGAGCTGTTTTTT. Encoded protein: CSALAANTGELFF.

V and J are TRBV4-1 and TRBJ2-5; TRBD2 is a possible D gene (5 bases). The CDR3 loop spans 13 amino acids. The germline V gene encodes CDR1 MGHRA and CDR2 YSYEKL. Trimming took off 2 bases at V and 3 bases at J, with 7 bases between the two ends. CDR3 DNA: TGCGCCAGCAGCCAACTCGGGGAAGAGACCCAGTACTTC. This gives the protein CASSQLGEETQYF.

This clonotype came up many times. J is TRBJ2-2 and V is TRBV7-6; the D gene is possibly TRBD2 (5 bases). The germline CDR1 and CDR2 sequences are SGHVS and FNYEAQ. The CDR3 runs 13 residues. V was trimmed by 2 bases and J by 7 bases, leaving 8 bases between them. CDR3 bases: TGTGCCAGCAGCTTAATGGGGAGCGGGGAGCTGTTTTTT. It is translated as CASSLMGSGELFF.

This clonotype was found once. The rearrangement uses TRBV6-6 and TRBJ1-1; D uncertain. Trimming removed 10 bases from V and 1 base from J, with 13 bases in between. CDR1 and CDR2 from the germline V gene are MNHNY and SVGAGI (reference sequence). The CDR3 has 13 amino acids. CDR3 bases: TGTGCCACCTTCCCTCGACAGAACACTGAAGCTTTCTTT. Translation: CATFPRQNTEAFF.

J is TRBJ1-2 and V is TRBV19, with 7 bases aligning to TRBD1. Germline CDR1 is LNHDA and CDR2 is SQIVND (reference sequence). The trim removed 5 bases at V and 13 bases at J, leaving 7 bases unmatched. This CDR3 is 11 amino acids long. The CDR3, as DNA: TGTGCCAGTAGTGAGGGGACAGAGGGCACCTTC. Its protein is CASSEGTEGTF.

This chain uses TRBV19 with TRBJ2-7, with D tentatively TRBD1 (5 bases). This CDR3 region has 14 residues. Between the trimmed V and J ends, which lost 3 bases and 5 bases, there was a span of 14 bases. Germline CDR1 and CDR2: LNHDA and SQIVND (reference sequence). CDR3 protein: CASSMWGEVDEQYF. CDR3 nucleotides: TGTGCCAGTAGTATGTGGGGCGAGGTCGACGAGCAGTACTTC.

The gene calls are TRBV10-3 and TRBJ2-7; a possible D gene is TRBD2 (7 bases). In germline, CDR1 is ENHRY, CDR2 SYGVKD. The V end lost 7 bases, the J end lost 7 bases, and 23 bases lay between the germline ends. CDR3 size: 15 residues. The CDR3 sequence is CAITRGVEGGLEQYF. The CDR3 nucleotides are TGTGCCATCACCCGGGGGGTCGAGGGGGGGCTGGAGCAGTACTTC.

The rearrangement uses TRBV6-1 and TRBJ2-6, with D tentatively TRBD1 (5 bases). Trimming left V 2 bases short and J 5 bases short, with 10 bases between. This CDR3 is 15 amino acids long. Germline lookup yields CDR1 MNHNS and CDR2 SASEGT. CDR3 loop: CASSEPGQRANVLTF. The CDR3 bases are TGTGCCAGCAGTGAACCCGGACAAAGGGCCAACGTCCTGACTTTC.

V usage is TRBV10-3 and J usage is TRBJ2-2, with 10 bases lining up with TRBD2. CDR1 and CDR2 from the germline V gene are ENHRY and SYGVKD. J lost 6 bases, V lost 8 bases, and 3 bases had no gene match. This CDR3 has 13 residues. The CDR3: CAIERGGSGELFF. CDR3 nucleotides: TGTGCCATCGAGCGGGGGGGCTCCGGGGAGCTGTTTTTT.